The T cell receptor beta chain under discussion was sequenced for a study of T-cell memory formation after mild COVID-19. Across the study: TCR clusters mostly belonged to single donors. General observations from the study: Clones shrinking from day 15 to 85 showed even CD4/CD8 mixes; later expanders tilted CD4+. Contracting CD4+ clones were located mainly in CM and EM, and CD8+ clones in EMRA.

Trimming cost V 5 bases and J 6 bases, with 16 bases left between them. The V gene's germline CDR1 is MNHEY and CDR2 SMNVEV (reference sequence). The CDR3 covers 14 residues. One entry per CDR3 protein, called by TCRdb with MiXCR from the 5' RACE reads. This table holds hundreds of thousands of distinct CDR3 sequences, about a fifth found once. Details on this clonotype: Antigen: not known.

Sequencing input: PBMCs or a T cell subset sorted from them (not recorded which). This clonotype was obtained from an adult woman who had mild COVID-19 (a few samples of this study predate the infection). Cell type and time point are not known. V and J are TRBV27 and TRBJ1-2; possible D gene TRBD1, 5 bases. DNA of the CDR3: TGTGCCAGCAGTCCCACCTCGGGACGGGATGGCTACACCTTC. It is translated as CASSPTSGRDGYTF.